This section outlines one T cell receptor (beta chain) sequence together with its context. The data belong to a study of blood T cell repertoires in COVID-19. As for the study in general: Specimens from acute and convalescent COVID-19 originated in the United States, Italy and Spain. The analysed material was cDNA or gDNA that came from T cells, B-cell-depleted T cells, or PBMCs.

The germline V gene has CDR1 LGHDT and CDR2 YNNKEL (reference sequence). This CDR3 has 13 residues. V lost 1 base and J 6 bases, leaving 9 bases between the germline ends. In the authors' workflow: Amplification with reference gene primers provided the estimates of nucleated cell counts. Sequenced by immunoSEQ multiplex PCR; TCRdb stores in-frame clones only, minus some. That table supplies the V and J calls and clone size; D and trimming were determined from the DNA. The sample has roughly 240,000 clones, roughly 88% seen once. Material: peripheral blood. This TCR was recovered from a woman older than 75 with COVID-19, enrolled during active disease. V and J are TRBV3-1 (or the pseudogene TRBV3-2) and TRBJ1-1; D unclear. CDR3 bases: TGTGCCAGCAGCCAAGCAGAGGTGGCTGAAGCTTTCTTT. Its translation is CASSQAEVAEAFF.